This TCR beta chain was sequenced during a study of low-dose radiotherapy and immunotherapy resistance in tumors. Study context: Treatment of Cohort 2 consisted of 1 Gy per fraction every two weeks, amounting to 13 Gy over 26 weeks. On an every-two-weeks schedule, patients received intravenous nivolumab 240 mg, along with ipilimumab 1 mg/kg every six weeks.

Gene-specific TRAV and TRBV primers were used for first-strand cDNA, covering alpha and beta chains. The authors ran roughly 20 PCR cycles to amplify TCRs with a constant-region primer and V-primer adapter. mRNA, once isolated, was amplified by in vitro transcription. MiXCR was run by TCRdb on the reads, yielding one entry per CDR3 protein. The table has some 60,000 distinct CDR3 sequences, around 27% seen once. This sample's time point: before trial treatment. Treatment of the donors consisted of nivolumab and ipilimumab (plus aspirin, low-dose cyclophosphamide and low-dose radiotherapy). CDR1 and CDR2 from the germline V gene are DFQATT and SNEGSKA (reference sequence). V shed 3 bases, J shed 4 bases, and the junction held 12 bases outside the gene matches. This CDR3 region has 16 residues. A few counts support this clonotype.

This specimen consisted of PBMCs, obtained before treatment. The genes are TRBV20-1 and TRBJ1-2; TRBD1 agrees at 9 bases. The origin of this receptor is a male donor with rectosigmoid adenocarcinoma. The CDR3 loop reads CSASPGQGPAGYGYTF. In DNA, the CDR3 is TGCAGTGCTAGCCCGGGACAGGGTCCCGCTGGCTATGGCTACACCTTC.